Shown below are 13 T cell receptor beta chains from a single sample sequenced in a study of blood T cells in healthy people across ages (dated by TCRdb to the mid-2010s). Receptor libraries were prepared by 5' RACE. Sequencer: Illumina HiSeq 2500. A second PCR of about 7 to 12 cycles was run with a J-beta primer mix and a sample-barcoded 5' primer. The public sequencing data were trimmed at Q25 with fastp and processed into clonotypes with MiXCR by TCRdb, which kept only in-frame beta chains. One record per CDR3 amino acid sequence lists the most common genes and DNA. The sample data list some 550,000 distinct CDR3 sequences, and under 55% of these were observed just once. The ten biggest clones cover under 30% of the sample. Sequenced input: blood. The receptors derive from a man older than 75 in good health.

The chain carries TRBV30 and TRBJ1-5; D not certain. With 0 bases removed from V and 6 bases from J, the gap between germline ends came to 12 bases. Germline assignment: CDR1 GTSNPN and CDR2 SVGIG (reference sequence). This CDR3 is built from 14 residues. CDR3 DNA sequence: TGTGCCTGGAGTGTGGCAGCCCGCATTCAGCCCCAGCATTTT. Residues: CAWSVAARIQPQHF.

This clonotype was observed many times. This rearrangement joins TRBV6-6 to TRBJ1-1; D gene unclear. V lost 7 bases to trimming and J lost 0 bases, with 12 bases between them. Germline-derived CDR1 and CDR2 are MNHNY and SVGAGI (reference sequence). CDR3 length: 14 residues. The CDR3, as DNA: TGTGCCAGCATTCGGACTGCGTTGAACACTGAAGCTTTCTTT. Translating it yields CASIRTALNTEAFF.

V and J are TRBV5-1 and TRBJ2-5, with 9 bases that match TRBD1. V shed 0 bases, J shed 11 bases, and the junction held 23 bases outside the gene matches. This CDR3 spans 19 amino acids. Germline CDR1 reads SGHRS; CDR2 reads YFSETQ. This chain's CDR3 is CASSLGAGTGLTGVDGQYF. In nucleotides, the CDR3 is TGCGCCAGCAGCTTGGGGGCCGGGACAGGGCTAACTGGGGTTGACGGGCAGTACTTC.

This rearrangement joins TRBV11-1 to TRBJ2-1; 8 bases align to TRBD1. V was clipped by 4 bases and J by 9 bases; unmatched bases: 11. Germline lookup yields CDR1 SGHAT and CDR2 FQDESV (reference sequence). The CDR3 has 15 residues. DNA for the CDR3: TGTGCCAGCAGCTCGGACAGGGTTGCGATGGGTGAGCAGTTCTTC. Translation: CASSSDRVAMGEQFF.

This clonotype was counted between two and nine times. The V and J genes are TRBV20-1 and TRBJ2-7, with D maybe TRBD1 (6 bases). The germline V gene has CDR1 DFQATT and CDR2 SNEGSKA (reference sequence). V was trimmed by 6 bases and J by 1 base, leaving 10 bases between them. The CDR3 runs 12 residues. CDR3 DNA: TGCAGTGCGCTACAGGGTTCCTACGAGCAGTACTTC. As protein: CSALQGSYEQYF.

The chain has TRBV7-9 and TRBJ2-7; D perhaps matches TRBD2 (6 bases). CDR1 and CDR2 (germline): SEHNR, FQNEAQ (reference sequence). The V end was cut by 5 bases, the J end by 0 bases, with 20 bases between. The CDR3 is 17 residues long. The CDR3 region is CASSHPLGDWSSYEQYF. In DNA, the CDR3 is TGTGCCAGCAGCCACCCCCTGGGGGACTGGAGCTCCTACGAGCAGTACTTC. Full variable domain (missing parts from reference TRBV7-9 and TRBJ2-7): DTGVSQNPRHKITKRGQNVTFRCDPISEHNRLYWYRQTLGQGPEFLTYFQNEAQLEKSRLLSDRFSAERPKGSFSTLEIQRTEQGDSAMYLCASSHPLGDWSSYEQYFGPGTRLTVT.

V is TRBV20-1 and J is TRBJ2-7; D may be TRBD1 (5 bases). The J call may be incorrect, as the DNA end agrees better with TRBJ2-5. Germline V gene data show CDR1 as DFQATT and CDR2 as SNEGSKA (reference sequence). This CDR3 has 12 residues. CDR3 DNA: TGCAGTGCTAGAAGGGGAACGGAGACCCAGTACTTC. Protein sequence: CSARRGTETQYF.

The chain combines TRBV30 with TRBJ2-5, with D perhaps matching TRBD1 (6 bases). Germline V gene sequence: CDR1 GTSNPN, CDR2 SVGIG (reference sequence). This CDR3 has 14 residues. This chain's CDR3 is CALEATGRQETQYF. CDR3 sequence (DNA): TGTGCGCTCGAGGCGACAGGCCGCCAAGAGACCCAGTACTTC. Complete variable domain (other parts from reference TRBV30 and TRBJ2-5): SQTIHQWPATLVQPVGSPLSLECTVEGTSNPNLYWYRQAAGRGLQLLFYSVGIGQISSEVPQNLSASRPQDRQFILSSKKLLLSDSGFYLCALEATGRQETQYFGPGTRLLVL.

This clonotype was recorded at least ten times. J is TRBJ2-5 and V is TRBV29-1, with 8 bases matching TRBD2. This CDR3 has 12 residues. Per the germline V gene, CDR1 is SQVTM and CDR2 is ANQGSEA. Germline trimming cut 7 bases from V and 4 bases from J; bases unmatched to any gene: 5. CDR3 residues: CSATSGIETQYF. The CDR3 DNA is TGCAGCGCAACTAGCGGTATAGAGACCCAGTACTTC.

Only a few counts were recorded for this clonotype. The chain joins TRBV6-2 or TRBV6-3 to TRBJ2-5; D not resolved. The DNA end is a closer match to TRBJ2-7, so the J assignment may be wrong. This CDR3 is 12 amino acids long. Looked up from germline, CDR1 is MNHEY and CDR2 is SVGEGT. CDR3 DNA sequence: TGTGCCAGCAGCCCACATGTTTACGAGCAGTACTTC. Its translation: CASSPHVYEQYF.

The chain is built from TRBV10-3 and TRBJ2-7, with 11 bases aligning to TRBD2. The germline CDR1 and CDR2 sequences are ENHRY and SYGVKD. The CDR3 runs 16 residues. Trimming took 2 bases from V and 4 from J; bases not matched to a gene: 7. The CDR3 DNA is TGTGCCATCAGTGAGGGTCTAGCGGGAGGTTCTTACGAGCAGTACTTC. This sequence encodes CAISEGLAGGSYEQYF.

The chain links TRBV18 to TRBJ2-4; D is ambiguous. The J call is in doubt because the DNA end fits TRBJ2-7 better. CDR1 and CDR2 (germline): KGHSH, LQKENI. The CDR3 has 14 residues. CDR3 sequence: CASSPLRDGYEQYF. The CDR3 DNA is TGTGCCAGCTCACCGCTACGTGACGGCTACGAGCAGTACTTC.

This clonotype was recorded a few times. The chain recombines TRBV6-6 with TRBJ2-2; tentatively, D is TRBD1 (5 bases). Germline assignment: CDR1 MNHNY and CDR2 SVGAGI (reference sequence). The CDR3 contains 18 residues. The V end lost 0 bases, the J end lost 2 bases, and 16 bases lay between the germline ends. CDR3 coding DNA: TGTGCCAGCAGTTACTCGAGCATTCAGGGCCGCAACACCGGGGAGCTGTTTTTT. It is translated as CASSYSSIQGRNTGELFF.